Listed here are 21 T cell receptor beta chains from one sample, sequenced in a study of blood T cells in healthy people across ages. A second PCR, run for roughly 7 to 12 cycles, used a sample-barcoded 5' primer plus a J-beta primer mix. TCRdb ran MiXCR on the 5' RACE reads and lists one entry per CDR3 protein. This table has some 900,000 distinct CDR3 sequences, about 48% appearing once. The source material was blood. The receptors stem from a man aged 25-45 years in good health.

The chain has TRBV28 and TRBJ2-5; D may match TRBD1 or TRBD2 (5 bases each). CDR1 is MDHEN, CDR2 SYDVKM, per germline. The CDR3 has 15 amino acids. V was cut by 8 bases and J by 5 bases, with 21 bases left in between. The CDR3 is CASFRTGPSRETQYF. The CDR3 coding sequence is TGTGCCAGCTTCCGAACGGGACCTTCCCGGGAGACCCAGTACTTC.

V is TRBV4-1 and J is TRBJ1-2, with no clear D. The CDR3 length is 14 residues. The V and J ends lost 1 base and 4 bases respectively, with 10 bases between them. From germline, CDR1 is MGHRA and CDR2 YSYEKL. The CDR3 is CASSQGVVAYGYTF. The CDR3 bases are TGCGCCAGCAGCCAAGGGGTCGTGGCCTATGGCTACACCTTC.

This clonotype appeared once. The chain carries TRBV11-1 and TRBJ2-6; a weak D match, TRBD2 (6 bases). With 3 bases removed from V and 0 bases from J, the gap between germline ends came to 15 bases. The CDR3 has 18 residues. Germline V gene sequence: CDR1 SGHAT, CDR2 FQDESV (reference sequence). CDR3 in DNA: TGTGCCAGCAGCTTGGGGCCCGGGAGACTCTCTGGGGCCAACGTCCTGACTTTC. It yields the protein CASSLGPGRLSGANVLTF.

J is TRBJ1-2 and V is TRBV6-5; TRBD1 is a possible D gene (6 bases). Germline V gene sequence: CDR1 MNHEY, CDR2 SVGAGI. V was clipped by 8 bases and J by 7 bases, with 14 bases between them. The CDR3 contains 12 residues. The CDR3 loop reads CASLSGDGGYTF. CDR3 nucleotide sequence: TGTGCCAGCCTGTCAGGGGATGGTGGCTACACCTTC.

The CDR3 DNA follows: TGTGCCTCAACATGGGGTGACCACTCCTACGAGCAGTACTTC. Its translation is CASTWGDHSYEQYF. The chain joins TRBV10-3 to TRBJ2-7; D remains ambiguous. CDR3 size: 14 residues. Germline lookup yields CDR1 ENHRY and CDR2 SYGVKD. V was pared by 11 bases and J by 0 bases, with 17 bases between.

This sequence joins TRBV27 and TRBJ1-4; D unresolved. CDR1 is MNHEY, CDR2 SMNVEV, per germline (reference sequence). This CDR3 region has 14 residues. V was cut by 6 bases and J by 6 bases, with 14 bases left in between. The CDR3 here is CASRFGKSDEKLFF. The DNA of the CDR3 is TGTGCCAGCAGATTCGGGAAGTCGGATGAAAAACTGTTTTTT.

J is TRBJ2-1 and V is TRBV9; 7 bases map to TRBD2. The CDR3 is 14 amino acids. Trimming cost V 2 bases and J 7 bases; bases outside gene matches: 6. Per germline, CDR1 SGDLS and CDR2 YYNGEE. CDR3 nucleotide sequence: TGTGCCAGCAGCGTGCCGGGACTATTAAATGAGCAGTTCTTC. Amino acid sequence: CASSVPGLLNEQFF. Combining the CDR3 with reference TRBV9 and TRBJ2-1 gives the whole variable domain DSGVTQTPKHLITATGQRVTLRCSPRSGDLSVYWYQQSLDQGLQFLIQYYNGEERAKGNILERFSAQQFPDLHSELNLSSLELGDSALYFCASSVPGLLNEQFFGPGTRLTVL.

The chain has TRBV20-1 and TRBJ2-5; TRBD2 matches at 10 bases. Germline V lookup: CDR1 DFQATT, CDR2 SNEGSKA (reference sequence). With 6 bases clipped from V and 2 bases from J, the junction kept 3 bases outside the gene matches. This CDR3 spans 13 amino acids. CDR3 nucleotide sequence: TGCAGTGCACTACTAGCGGGGCAAGAGACCCAGTACTTC. Residues: CSALLAGQETQYF.

This chain connects TRBV3-1 to TRBJ2-6; 9 bases are a match to TRBD1. This CDR3 has 18 amino acids. Per germline, CDR1 LGHDT and CDR2 YNNKEL (reference sequence). With V trimmed by 4 bases and J by 0 bases, 7 bases remained unmatched. The CDR3 loop reads CASSLDRGFPSGANVLTF. The CDR3 DNA reads TGTGCCAGCAGCCTCGACAGGGGGTTCCCCTCTGGGGCCAACGTCCTGACTTTC.

This clonotype appeared a few times. V is TRBV15 and J is TRBJ2-5; D possibly matches TRBD1 or TRBD2 (5 bases each). CDR1 and CDR2 (germline): LNHNV, YYDKDF (reference sequence). V was cut by 8 bases and J by 0 bases, with 16 bases left in between. The length of the CDR3 is 15 residues. CDR3: CATRLPGPYQETQYF. The DNA of the CDR3 is TGTGCCACCCGCCTACCGGGACCTTACCAAGAGACCCAGTACTTC.

The rearrangement links TRBV10-3 to TRBJ2-2; D gene uncertain. The CDR3 runs 15 residues. Trimming removed 3 bases at V and 0 bases at J, with 8 bases between. Germline V CDR1 and CDR2: ENHRY, SYGVKD. In DNA, the CDR3 is TGTGCCATCAGTGAACGAGACCCGAACACCGGGGAGCTGTTTTTT. Translated: CAISERDPNTGELFF.

This clonotype was counted ten times or more. The chain is built from TRBV12-3 or TRBV12-4 and TRBJ2-3; D is possibly TRBD1 or TRBD2 (5 bases each). CDR3 length: 13 amino acids. V shed 6 bases and J shed 1 base, with 8 bases lying between them. The CDR3 coding sequence is TGTGCCAGCAGAGGGGACCGCACAGATACGCAGTATTTT. Translation: CASRGDRTDTQYF.

The table lists this clonotype with a count of one. J is TRBJ2-5 and V is TRBV9; 9 bases fit TRBD2. Germline CDR1 SGDLS, CDR2 YYNGEE. CDR3 length equals 15 residues. The V gene end was trimmed by 0 bases and the J gene end by 5 bases; junction bases not matched to a gene: 5. This CDR3 is CASSVVSGSRETQYF. Written as DNA, the CDR3 is TGTGCCAGCAGCGTAGTTAGCGGGAGCAGGGAGACCCAGTACTTC.

CDR3 amino acids: CASSEWNTEAFF. CDR3 in DNA: TGTGCCAGCAGTGAATGGAACACTGAAGCTTTCTTT. This chain links TRBV25-1 with TRBJ1-1; no clear D. CDR1 and CDR2 from the germline V gene are MGHDK and SYGVNS. The CDR3 totals 12 residues. V was pared by 1 base and J by 1 base, with 1 base between.

The gene calls are TRBV12-3 or TRBV12-4 and TRBJ1-2, with 7 bases identical to TRBD1. This CDR3 spans 13 amino acids. Trimming cost V 3 bases and J 6 bases; bases outside gene matches: 4. CDR3: CASSLTGNDGYTF. Here the CDR3 DNA reads TGTGCCAGCAGTTTGACAGGGAACGATGGCTACACCTTC.

The chain combines TRBV2 with TRBJ1-1; 8 bases line up with TRBD1. The CDR3 is 13 residues long. The V and J ends lost 8 bases and 1 base, in that order; junction bases with no gene match: 3. Germline V gene sequence: CDR1 SNHLY, CDR2 FYNNEI. The CDR3, as DNA: TGTGCCAGCGACAGGGGAAAGAACACTGAAGCTTTCTTT. Protein sequence: CASDRGKNTEAFF. Full variable domain (missing parts from reference TRBV2 and TRBJ1-1): EPEVTQTPSHQVTQMGQEVILRCVPISNHLYFYWYRQILGQKVEFLVSFYNNEISEKSEIFDDQFSVERPDGSNFTLKIRSTKLEDSAMYFCASDRGKNTEAFFGQGTRLTVV.

The rearrangement uses TRBV27 and TRBJ2-4; no reliable D call. The DNA end is a closer match to TRBJ2-7, so the J assignment may be wrong. Germline-derived CDR1 and CDR2 are MNHEY and SMNVEV (reference sequence). The CDR3 is made up of 13 amino acids. The CDR3 DNA reads TGTGCCAGCAGTCCGTACAACAACTACGAGCAGTACTTC. Its protein is CASSPYNNYEQYF.

The chain recombines TRBV9 with TRBJ2-7, with D perhaps matching TRBD2 (6 bases). Trimming removed 4 bases from V and 1 base from J, with 12 bases in between. The CDR3 covers 14 residues. CDR1 and CDR2 (germline): SGDLS, YYNGEE. The CDR3 loop reads CASSSRDWSYEQYF. CDR3 coding DNA: TGTGCCAGCAGCTCCCGGGACTGGTCCTACGAGCAGTACTTC.

Comments on this clonotype: A read error may account for a junction end that differs from germline. The chain recombines TRBV7-2 with TRBJ2-5, with TRBD2 matching over 11 bases. The CDR3 sequence is 16 residues long. Germline values: CDR1 SGHTA, CDR2 FQGNSA. The CDR3 loop is CAGSLALAGGQETQYF. DNA of the CDR3: TGTGCCGGCAGCTTAGCGCTAGCGGGGGGCCAAGAGACCCAGTACTTC.

V gene TRBV12-3 or TRBV12-4 combines with J gene TRBJ2-3; 7 bases agree with TRBD2. The CDR3 consists of 15 residues. With V trimmed by 6 bases and J by 4 bases, 10 bases remained unmatched. The chain's CDR3 is CASRADGGRADTQYF. The DNA of the CDR3 is TGTGCCAGCAGGGCGGATGGGGGGAGGGCAGATACGCAGTATTTT.

The chain is built from TRBV20-1 and TRBJ2-5, with TRBD1 matching 10 bases. The end of the DNA aligns better with TRBJ2-7, so the J call may be wrong. This CDR3 region has 14 residues. Germline CDR1 DFQATT, CDR2 SNEGSKA (reference sequence). The CDR3 here is CSARGGTGVNEQYF. Here the CDR3 DNA reads TGCAGTGCTAGAGGGGGGACAGGGGTGAACGAGCAGTACTTC.